Listed here are 30 T cell receptor beta chains from one sample, sequenced in a study of control samples from healthy donors and cancer patients. The data were produced by immunoSEQ multiplex PCR, yet TCRdb's version contains in-frame clones alone and is incomplete. The data show about 100,000 clones, roughly nine tenths seen once. The sequenced sample was blood. The receptors here all came from a woman between 45 and 60 years old in good health.

Written as DNA, the CDR3 is TGTGCCAGCAGTTATGGGGACGGACCGAACACTGAAGCTTTCTTT. Translating gives CASSYGDGPNTEAFF. V and J are TRBV6-5 and TRBJ1-1, with a tentative D call TRBD1 (5 bases). The CDR3 totals 15 residues. From germline, CDR1 is MNHEY and CDR2 SVGAGI. Trimming cost V 3 bases and J 1 base, with 12 bases left between them.

The V gene is TRBV3-1 (or the pseudogene TRBV3-2), the J gene TRBJ2-5, with 11 positions matching TRBD2. The CDR3 has 17 amino acids. From germline, CDR1 is LGHDT and CDR2 YNNKEL (reference sequence). Losses at the gene ends were 4 bases for V and 2 bases for J; bases not matched to a gene: 9. The CDR3 spells CASSRKPRLAGQETQYF. CDR3 coding DNA: TGTGCCAGCAGCCGGAAACCGAGACTAGCGGGGCAAGAGACCCAGTACTTC.

This chain joins TRBV6-5 and TRBJ1-5; D is possibly TRBD1 (5 bases). CDR1 is MNHEY and CDR2 is SVGAGI in the germline V gene. The CDR3 runs 13 residues. The V gene lost 5 bases and the J gene lost 6 bases, with 11 bases spanning the gap. CDR3 coding DNA: TGTGCCAGCAGTAATGGACACACTCAGCCCCAGCATTTT. Its translation is CASSNGHTQPQHF.

The chain employs TRBV5-1 and TRBJ2-3, with TRBD2 identical over 13 bases. This CDR3 region has 16 residues. V shed 4 bases and J 3 bases; nucleotides not matched to a gene: 5. Germline V gives CDR1 SGHRS, CDR2 YFSETQ. CDR3 coding DNA: TGCGCCAGCAGCATCCGACTAGCGGGGGGAACAGATACGCAGTATTTT. It is translated as CASSIRLAGGTDTQYF.

In nucleotides, the CDR3 is TGTGCCAGTAGTCCGGGACAGGCGGCTTTCTTT. This encodes CASSPGQAAFF. The chain couples TRBV19 to TRBJ1-1; TRBD1 matches at 8 bases. The germline CDR1 and CDR2 sequences are LNHDA and SQIVND (reference sequence). V lost 5 bases and J lost 11; bases outside the gene matches: 4. The CDR3 sequence is 11 residues long.

This chain links TRBV6-6 with TRBJ1-3; perhaps TRBD1 as D (6 bases). Germline V gene data show CDR1 as MNHNY and CDR2 as SVGAGI (reference sequence). V lost 2 bases, J lost 3 bases, and 8 bases lay in between. The CDR3 is 14 amino acids. The CDR3, as DNA: TGTGCCAGCAGTTACGAGGGGGGTGGAAACACCATATATTTT. Translating gives CASSYEGGGNTIYF.

Turning to this clone: The CDR3 end shows no conserved phenylalanine or tryptophan, and so a read error is likely. The DNA is omitted, as the CDR3 cannot be located on it reliably, and the CDR3 follows TCRdb's listing. The rearrangement joins TRBV11-3 to TRBJ2-7; the D segment call TRBD2 is taken from the table without a DNA check. Termini included, the CDR3 measures 11 amino acids. Per the germline V gene, CDR1 is SGHNT and CDR2 is YENEEA. CDR3 sequence: CASSSIAGGGL.

This chain connects TRBV27 to TRBJ2-1, with D tentatively TRBD1 or TRBD2 (5 bases each). The CDR3 runs to 15 residues. V lost 4 bases to trimming and J lost 8 bases, with 18 bases between them. The germline V gene encodes CDR1 MNHEY and CDR2 SMNVEV (reference sequence). For the CDR3, the DNA is TGTGCCAGCAGTTCGGGCCCGGGGCCTAGGTATGAGCAGTTCTTC. Amino acids: CASSSGPGPRYEQFF.

The genes are TRBV4-3 and TRBJ1-2; D possibly corresponds to TRBD1 (5 bases). CDR1 is LGHNA, CDR2 YSLEER, per germline. The CDR3 has 14 amino acids. V lost 0 bases, J lost 3 bases, and 8 bases lay in between. In DNA, the CDR3 is TGCGCCAGCAGCCAAGATAGGGGAGACTATGGCTACACCTTC. Its protein product is CASSQDRGDYGYTF.

The chain joins TRBV7-2 to TRBJ2-3; no firm D call. This CDR3 spans 14 amino acids. V was shortened by 5 bases and J by 2 bases, with 11 bases between the two germline ends. Germline V lookup: CDR1 SGHTA, CDR2 FQGNSA. The CDR3 nucleotides read TGTGCCAGCAGCGAACGACGAATCACAGATACGCAGTATTTT. Translation gives CASSERRITDTQYF.

The V gene is TRBV6-2 or TRBV6-3, the J gene TRBJ1-5; perhaps TRBD1 as D (6 bases). Trimming left V 6 bases short and J 2 bases short, with 14 bases between. The CDR3 runs to 15 residues. Germline V gives CDR1 MNHEY, CDR2 SVGEGT. The CDR3 spells CASSLRGEGNQPQHF. In nucleotides, the CDR3 is TGTGCCAGCAGCCTCAGGGGAGAAGGCAATCAGCCCCAGCATTTT.

This clone was seen at least ten times. The chain links TRBV29-1 to TRBJ2-1, with D possibly being TRBD1 (6 bases). Germline CDR1 and CDR2: SQVTM and ANQGSEA. This CDR3 spans 16 amino acids. Deletions cut 4 bases from V and 8 bases from J, with 24 bases between. The CDR3 DNA reads as TGCAGCGTTGTATCTTCTCAGGGGACCCGGGTGGATGAGCAGTTCTTC. Encoded protein: CSVVSSQGTRVDEQFF.

This rearrangement joins TRBV12-3 or TRBV12-4 to TRBJ2-5, with D unresolved. The CDR3 is made up of 13 amino acids. Deletions cut 3 bases from V and 2 bases from J, with 7 bases between. The CDR3 loop is CASSFSPQETQYF. As DNA, the CDR3 is TGTGCCAGCAGTTTCTCTCCACAAGAGACCCAGTACTTC.

The rearrangement links TRBV11-2 to TRBJ2-5; D not certain. Germline V gene data show CDR1 as SGHAT and CDR2 as FQNNGV. CDR3 size: 15 residues. V lost 0 bases and J lost 5, with 13 bases in between. The CDR3 region is CASSLDGVTPETQYF. The CDR3 nucleotides read TGTGCCAGCAGCTTAGATGGGGTTACCCCGGAGACCCAGTACTTC. The full variable domain, with the rest looked up from reference TRBV11-2 and TRBJ2-5, is EAGVAQSPRYKIIEKRQSVAFWCNPISGHATLYWYQQILGQGPKLLIQFQNNGVVDDSQLPKDRFSAERLKGVDSTLKIQPAKLEDSAVYLCASSLDGVTPETQYFGPGTRLLVL.

Written as DNA, the CDR3 is TGTGCCAGCAGTTACTCGGGGGCATCTAAACCTGAAGCTTTCTTT. As protein: CASSYSGASKPEAFF. V gene TRBV6-6 combines with J gene TRBJ1-1, with D possibly being TRBD1 (6 bases). The CDR3 has 15 amino acids. Germline CDR1 reads MNHNY; CDR2 reads SVGAGI (reference sequence). V was cut by 0 bases and J by 6 bases, with 14 bases left in between.

The chain combines TRBV24-1 with TRBJ1-2; D perhaps matches TRBD1 (6 bases). V was trimmed by 0 bases and J by 2 bases, leaving 12 bases between them. The CDR3 has 16 residues. Germline V gene data show CDR1 as KGHDR and CDR2 as SFDVKD. The CDR3 DNA is TGTGCCACCAGTGATTTGCACCCCAGGGGCAACTATGGCTACACCTTC. Translated, it gives CATSDLHPRGNYGYTF.

The chain has TRBV19 and TRBJ1-4; D not resolved. V shed 8 bases and J shed 5 bases, with 15 bases lying between them. CDR1 is LNHDA and CDR2 is SQIVND in the germline V gene (reference sequence). CDR3 size: 14 residues. The CDR3 protein is CASHTFDTNEKLFF. CDR3 bases: TGTGCCAGTCACACATTCGACACCAATGAAAAACTGTTTTTT.

This clone was observed a handful of times. V and J are TRBV6-2 or TRBV6-3 and TRBJ2-4; D is possibly TRBD1 or TRBD2 (5 bases each). The V end lost 5 bases, the J end lost 6 bases, and 20 bases lay between the germline ends. Germline-derived CDR1 and CDR2 are MNHEY and SVGEGT. This CDR3 comprises 16 residues. The CDR3 sequence: CASSRIDGDLLNIQYF. DNA for the CDR3: TGTGCCAGCAGTAGAATCGACGGGGACCTATTAAACATTCAGTACTTC.

The chain is built from TRBV19 and TRBJ2-1, with D perhaps matching TRBD2 (6 bases). V lost 2 bases to trimming and J lost 5 bases, with 13 bases between them. The CDR3 contains 15 residues. CDR1 and CDR2 (germline): LNHDA, SQIVND (reference sequence). In DNA, the CDR3 is TGTGCCAGTAGTATAAGGCGGGGTTGGGACAATGAGCAGTTCTTC. It is translated as CASSIRRGWDNEQFF.

CDR3 nucleotides: TGTGCCAGCTGGGGACAGGGGGACACTGAAGCTTTCTTT. Amino acids: CASWGQGDTEAFF. The chain couples TRBV6-5 to TRBJ1-1; 11 bases align to TRBD1. V lost 8 bases, J lost 3 bases, and 2 bases stayed unmatched. Germline values: CDR1 MNHEY, CDR2 SVGAGI. CDR3 length: 13 residues.

This clone was detected once. V gene TRBV7-2 combines with J gene TRBJ2-3, with unresolved D. Germline V gene sequence: CDR1 SGHTA, CDR2 FQGNSA. Trimming pared 0 bases from V and 2 bases from J, leaving 15 bases between. This CDR3 region has 17 residues. CDR3 amino acids: CASSLAKEFMTTDTQYF. The CDR3 DNA sequence: TGTGCCAGCAGCTTAGCGAAGGAGTTCATGACCACAGATACGCAGTATTTT. Full variable domain (rest looked up from reference TRBV7-2 and TRBJ2-3): GAGVSQSPSNKVTEKGKDVELRCDPISGHTALYWYRQSLGQGLEFLIYFQGNSAPDKSGLPSDRFSAERTGGSVSTLTIQRTQQEDSAVYLCASSLAKEFMTTDTQYFGPGTRLTVL.

The gene calls are TRBV4-1 and TRBJ2-5, with a tentative D call TRBD2 (5 bases). The CDR3 has 14 amino acids. In germline, CDR1 is MGHRA, CDR2 YSYEKL. Trimming pared 4 bases from V and 1 base from J, leaving 10 bases between. The CDR3 is CASSLGGLQETQYF. CDR3 nucleotide sequence: TGCGCCAGCAGCCTAGGTGGACTCCAAGAGACCCAGTACTTC.

This chain connects TRBV11-2 to TRBJ1-4, with 10 bases lining up with TRBD1. V trimming: 4 bases; J trimming: 7 bases; junction bases outside the gene matches: 3. The germline V gene has CDR1 SGHAT and CDR2 FQNNGV. The CDR3 length is 14 residues. The CDR3 spells CASSYGTGAEKLFF. The CDR3 DNA is TGTGCCAGCAGCTACGGGACAGGGGCTGAAAAACTGTTTTTT.

The V and J genes are TRBV7-2 and TRBJ2-1; 9 positions match TRBD2. The CDR3 has 18 residues. Germline V lookup: CDR1 SGHTA, CDR2 FQGNSA. V trimming: 2 bases; J trimming: 6 bases; junction bases outside the gene matches: 14. The chain's CDR3 is CASSLIPSSGGSRNEQFF. The CDR3 DNA reads TGTGCCAGCAGCTTAATTCCCTCCAGCGGGGGGTCACGCAATGAGCAGTTCTTC. The variable domain in full, completed from reference TRBV7-2 and TRBJ2-1, reads GAGVSQSPSNKVTEKGKDVELRCDPISGHTALYWYRQSLGQGLEFLIYFQGNSAPDKSGLPSDRFSAERTGGSVSTLTIQRTQQEDSAVYLCASSLIPSSGGSRNEQFFGPGTRLTVL.

J is TRBJ2-7 and V is TRBV6-6; 13 nucleotides line up with TRBD2. The trim removed 6 bases at V and 7 bases at J, leaving 6 bases unmatched. CDR3 length equals 14 residues. The germline V gene encodes CDR1 MNHNY and CDR2 SVGAGI (reference sequence). The CDR3 nucleotides are TGTGCCAGCAGGGGACTAGCGGGGCTAGGAGAGCAGTACGTC. Encoded protein: CASRGLAGLGEQYV.

The V call is TRBV12-5, the J call TRBJ2-1; D may be TRBD1 or TRBD2 (6 bases each). This CDR3 is 15 amino acids long. Germline V gene lookup returns CDR1 LGHNT and CDR2 FRNRAP. Trimming removed 6 bases from V and 8 bases from J, with 20 bases in between. The CDR3 DNA is TGTGCTAGTGGGGGACGGGGGCCCAACCCATATGAGCAGTTCTTC. The encoded protein is CASGGRGPNPYEQFF. Filled out from reference TRBV12-5 and TRBJ2-1, the complete variable domain reads DARVTQTPRHKVTEMGQEVTMRCQPILGHNTVFWYRQTMMQGLELLAYFRNRAPLDDSGMPKDRFSAEMPDATLATLKIQPSEPRDSAVYFCASGGRGPNPYEQFFGPGTRLTVL.

The chain is built from TRBV6-5 and TRBJ2-2; unclear D gene. CDR3 length: 16 residues. The germline gives CDR1 MNHEY, CDR2 SVGAGI. Deletions cut 1 base from V and 5 bases from J, with 14 bases between. The CDR3 spells CASSYLDSRHTGELFF. The CDR3 region has the DNA TGTGCCAGCAGTTACTTGGATTCGAGGCATACCGGGGAGCTGTTTTTT.

V and J are TRBV18 and TRBJ1-2, with D perhaps matching TRBD1 (6 bases). V was pared by 4 bases and J by 2 bases, with 17 bases between. The CDR3 has 16 residues. Germline CDR1 and CDR2: KGHSH and LQKENI. CDR3 DNA: TGTGCCAGCTCACTAGACAGGCCCATCATCAACTATGGCTACACCTTC. As protein: CASSLDRPIINYGYTF.

The chain couples TRBV7-3 to TRBJ1-4, with D hard to call. The germline gives CDR1 SGHTA, CDR2 FQGTGA. The CDR3 totals 15 residues. V was clipped by 5 bases and J by 8 bases, with 18 bases between them. CDR3 amino acids: CASSAGVGSEEKLFF. The CDR3 DNA sequence: TGTGCCAGCAGCGCCGGGGTAGGATCAGAAGAAAAACTGTTTTTT.

The chain uses TRBV11-3 and TRBJ2-4; 9 nucleotides match TRBD2. V trimming: 1 base; J trimming: 8 bases; junction bases outside the gene matches: 6. Looked up from germline, CDR1 is SGHNT and CDR2 is YENEEA. The CDR3 extends over 15 amino acids. CDR3 in amino acids: CASSLASGAADIQYF. The CDR3 region has the DNA TGTGCCAGCAGCTTAGCTAGCGGGGCGGCGGACATTCAGTACTTC.